A single T cell receptor (beta chain) is shown here with its context. This clonotype was seen a few times. Its antigen has not been determined. An end of the junction does not agree with germline; a read error may underlie this. The iRepertoire nested amplicon-rescue multiplex PCR (arm-PCR) platform was used to amplify TCR alpha and beta CDR3 regions from RNA. The input for one-step reverse transcription and amplification was about 95-450 ng of either tissue mRNA or PBMC total RNA. Following bead purification, Illumina adapters were added by a secondary multiplex PCR, and libraries between 200 and 400 bp were gel-purified. The libraries contained internal 6-nucleotide barcodes that were used for demultiplexing. Sequencing of libraries was performed on an Illumina MiSeq with 2x220 or 2x250 nucleotide paired-end reads. As for the authors' bioinformatics: Paired reads were merged with FLASH 1.2.11 and aligned to the GRCh37 human genome with BWA-MEM before extracting TRA and TRB reads. V and J assignment used an IMGT-derived reference of cassette sequences and CDR3 motifs that included pseudogenes. Three-frame translation of reads was performed, and productive CDR3s were defined as those with a C...FGXG motif and no stop codons. Unique combinations of V-J cassette pair and CDR3 amino acid sequence were defined as clonotypes. Filtering of reads was based on Hamming distance, with the threshold set by the sequence error rate of each sample in mapped regions. The public reads were reprocessed in TCRdb via fastp at Q25 and MiXCR, keeping in-frame beta chains. For every CDR3 protein sequence, its rows merge into one entry that carries the most common genes and DNA. The V and J calls follow TCRdb's processing rather than the paper's. The sample includes around 190,000 distinct CDR3 sequences, with 32% observed a single time. Jointly, the top ten make up 20% of the sample.

Per the germline V gene (reference sequence), LNHDA is the CDR1 and SQIVND is the CDR2. The CDR3 spans 14 residues, from the cysteine through the phenylalanine. Left in the record is the CDR3 DNA by itself, 42 bases read in frame from the first base. This sample stems from a study of glioma-infiltrating T cells (dated by TCRdb to about 2016). The study in broad terms: TCR alpha- and beta-chain repertoires were sequenced from glioma tissue, non-neoplastic brain tissue and matched peripheral blood mononuclear cells. The paired cohort was made up of three low-grade glioma patients, several primary glioblastoma patients and three non-glioma patients who contributed non-neoplastic brain tissue. To gauge divergence between tissue and blood T-cell populations, every tissue-infiltrating repertoire was compared against the peripheral blood repertoire from the same patient. The study at large found these results: Small numbers underpinned the group comparisons: roughly eight glioblastoma patients, three low-grade glioma patients and three non-neoplastic patients. VJ-independent divergence between tissue and blood was found to be below expectation in non-neoplastic patients but above expectation in all gliomas, particularly low-grade gliomas. Tissue and blood shared very few CDR3 sequences, a result attributed to high CDR3 diversity and limited sampling.

Sequenced material: glioma tissue, nonneoplastic brain tissue, or PBMCs (not recorded which). Recombination joined TRBV19 with TRBJ2-3; the D gene is perhaps TRBD1 or TRBD2, each of them matching over 7 bases. This receptor was identified in a human donor with low-grade glioma or glioblastoma, undergoing nonglioma brain surgery, or in good health (not recorded which). The CDR3 reads as follows: CARKERDSTDTQYF. In nucleotide form, the sequence is TGTGCCAGGAAAGAGCGGGACAGCACAGATACTCAGTATTTT.